This T cell receptor (beta chain) was obtained from a study of Graves' ophthalmopathy and Graves' hyperthyroidism. Germline CDR1 reads SGDLS; CDR2 reads YYNGEE. V was pared by 6 bases and J by 7 bases, with 19 bases between. The CDR3 runs 15 residues. This clonotype was found once. Beta-chain TCR CDR3 regions were amplified from RNA transcripts. RT-PCR was first run with HTBI primers, then multiplex PCR in a second round. TCRdb redid the calling of the multiplex PCR reads with MiXCR, one entry per CDR3 protein. This table holds 200,000 to 250,000 distinct CDR3 sequences, around 50% found once. Ophthalmopathy was moderately-to-severely active, CAS at least 3, NOSPECS at least 4, lasting under 3 months.

The V call is TRBV9, the J call TRBJ2-2, with D possibly being TRBD2 (6 bases). Sequencing input: peripheral blood. The receptor's source is an adult man with Graves' ophthalmopathy. The DNA for the CDR3 is TGTGCCAGCACCGCCGGACCTAGCGTAAGCGGGGAGCTGTTTTTT. Protein: CASTAGPSVSGELFF.